These 23 T cell receptor beta chains were sequenced from one sample in a study of technical replicates of blood from a few donors. The assay was immunoSEQ multiplex PCR, and TCRdb's table has in-frame clones only and misses some. The data show about 80,000 clones, 91% seen once. Input material: T cells isolated from PBMCs. The receptors here all came from a human donor in good health.

Regarding this clone: At one of its ends the junction is not consistent with the germline gene, which may arise from a read error. V usage is TRBV6-1 and J usage is TRBJ1-2, with a weak D call TRBD1 (5 bases). The CDR3 sequence is 13 residues long. CDR1 and CDR2 from the germline V gene are MNHNS and SASEGT. CDR3 nucleotide sequence: TGTGCCAGCAGAGAAGGGGAGGGTAATGGCTACACCTTC. It translates to CASREGEGNGYTF.

The V gene is TRBV6-5, the J gene TRBJ2-7; the match to TRBD2 covers 14 bases. The CDR3 has 15 residues. Trimming removed 4 bases from V and 6 bases from J; junction bases left unmatched: 5. Germline assignment: CDR1 MNHEY and CDR2 SVGAGI. This chain's CDR3 is CASSSWTSGRTEQYF. Here the CDR3 DNA reads TGTGCCAGCAGTTCTTGGACTAGCGGGAGGACCGAGCAGTACTTC.

This clone was observed a single time. V usage is TRBV5-4 and J usage is TRBJ2-2, with 7 bases lining up with TRBD2. V lost 4 bases, J lost 3 bases, and 3 bases stayed unmatched. CDR1 and CDR2 (germline): SGHNT, YYREEE (reference sequence). This CDR3 spans 14 amino acids. CDR3 residues: CASSGGDHTGELFF. CDR3 DNA sequence: TGTGCCAGCAGCGGGGGGGATCACACCGGGGAGCTGTTTTTT.

The genes are TRBV28 and TRBJ2-7, with D hard to call. V shed 3 bases and J shed 9 bases, with 9 bases lying between them. Per germline, CDR1 MDHEN and CDR2 SYDVKM. The CDR3 is made up of 11 amino acids. In DNA, the CDR3 is TGTGCCAGCAGTTTCATGGCCATGCAGTACTTC. Its translation is CASSFMAMQYF. The whole variable domain, filled in from reference TRBV28 and TRBJ2-7, reads DVKVTQSSRYLVKRTGEKVFLECVQDMDHENMFWYRQDPGLGLRLIYFSYDVKMKEKGDIPEGYSVSREKKERFSLILESASTNQTSMYLCASSFMAMQYFGPGTRLTVT.

This chain uses TRBV10-3 with TRBJ1-1; D is uncertain. V was shortened by 8 bases and J by 6 bases, with 13 bases between the two germline ends. There are 12 residues in the CDR3. From germline, CDR1 is ENHRY and CDR2 SYGVKD. The DNA of the CDR3 is TGTGCCATCGGATCAGGCCCAGCTGAAGCTTTCTTT. Its protein product is CAIGSGPAEAFF.

The chain is built from TRBV13 and TRBJ2-1; 10 bases are a match to TRBD1. Germline CDR1 and CDR2: PRHDT and FYEKMQ (reference sequence). The V gene end was trimmed by 6 bases and the J gene end by 10 bases; junction bases not matched to a gene: 15. The CDR3 consists of 16 residues. This CDR3 reads CASSSSTGTGVREQFF. The CDR3 coding sequence is TGTGCCAGCAGTTCTTCAACCGGGACAGGGGTTCGAGAGCAGTTCTTC.

The chain employs TRBV27 and TRBJ2-1; D remains unclear. The germline V and J ends were trimmed by 6 bases and 1 base, with 10 bases remaining between them. The CDR3 extends over 14 amino acids. CDR1 and CDR2 (germline): MNHEY, SMNVEV (reference sequence). Here the CDR3 reads CASSLLMSYNEQFF. CDR3 nucleotide sequence: TGTGCCAGCAGCCTGCTAATGTCCTACAATGAGCAGTTCTTC.

This clone was picked up one time. The CDR3 region is CASSLTGINEKLFF. DNA of the CDR3: TGCGCCAGCAGCTTGACAGGGATAAATGAAAAACTGTTTTTT. The chain links TRBV5-1 to TRBJ1-4; a possible D gene is TRBD1 (6 bases). V shed 1 base and J shed 5 bases, with 9 bases lying between them. The CDR3 spans 14 residues. Per germline, CDR1 SGHRS and CDR2 YFSETQ.

Details on this clone: The junction differs from germline at one of its ends, possibly a read error. The rearrangement uses TRBV7-7 and TRBJ2-7; TRBD1 might be the D (5 bases). This CDR3 region has 14 residues. Germline CDR1 is SSHAT and CDR2 is FNYEAQ (reference sequence). The CDR3 sequence is CASSYTSDSYEQYF. The CDR3 coding sequence is TGTGCTAGCAGCTACACGTCCGACAGCTACGAGCAGTACTTC.

The V and J genes are TRBV6-5 and TRBJ2-7, with TRBD2 matching 9 bases. V trimming: 6 bases; J trimming: 2 bases; junction bases outside the gene matches: 8. CDR1 is MNHEY and CDR2 is SVGAGI in the germline V gene. CDR3 length: 15 amino acids. The CDR3 sequence is CASRLTSGIPYEQYF. DNA of the CDR3: TGTGCCAGCAGACTGACTAGCGGTATTCCCTACGAGCAGTACTTC.

V usage is TRBV5-4 and J usage is TRBJ2-1; D not resolved. Germline assignment: CDR1 SGHNT and CDR2 YYREEE (reference sequence). The CDR3 loop spans 15 amino acids. The ends were cut back, 2 bases at V and 0 bases at J, with 9 bases in the middle. For the CDR3, the DNA is TGTGCCAGCAGCTTTTTTGCGGCCTCCTACAATGAGCAGTTCTTC. Encoded protein: CASSFFAASYNEQFF.

The V call is TRBV9, the J call TRBJ2-7, with TRBD2 identical over 9 bases. This CDR3 is built from 16 residues. Germline V gene lookup returns CDR1 SGDLS and CDR2 YYNGEE. Unmatched junction bases numbered 11, after V lost 4 bases and J lost 3 bases. The CDR3 loop reads CASSLPRGREGYEQYF. CDR3 bases: TGTGCCAGCAGCTTACCTCGGGGGCGGGAGGGCTACGAGCAGTACTTC. Complete variable domain (other parts from reference TRBV9 and TRBJ2-7): DSGVTQTPKHLITATGQRVTLRCSPRSGDLSVYWYQQSLDQGLQFLIQYYNGEERAKGNILERFSAQQFPDLHSELNLSSLELGDSALYFCASSLPRGREGYEQYFGPGTRLTVT.

The chain couples TRBV21-1 to TRBJ1-2; the D segment call TRBD1 is taken from the table without a DNA check. TRBV21-1 is a pseudogene. The CDR3 length is 17 residues. CDR3 DNA: TGTGCCAGCAACCTCGGGACAGGGCTACTCCCTAACTATGGCTACACCTTC. Translated: CASNLGTGLLPNYGYTF.

The V and J genes are TRBV30 and TRBJ1-2; D uncertain. Per germline, CDR1 GTSNPN and CDR2 SVGIG (reference sequence). This CDR3 region has 13 residues. The V end was cut by 5 bases, the J end by 9 bases, with 19 bases between. The CDR3 DNA follows: TGTGCCTGGGATTTTCCGGGATCCATTAGCTACACCTTC. Translated: CAWDFPGSISYTF.

The chain uses TRBV7-2 and TRBJ1-2; D not certain. Trimming left V 5 bases short and J 0 bases short, with 4 bases between. Per germline, CDR1 SGHTA and CDR2 FQGNSA. This CDR3 is 12 amino acids long. This CDR3 reads CASSPANYGYTF. DNA for the CDR3: TGTGCCAGCAGCCCAGCTAACTATGGCTACACCTTC.

The J gene is TRBJ2-7, the V gene TRBV4-1; perhaps TRBD1 as D (6 bases). Germline assignment: CDR1 MGHRA and CDR2 YSYEKL. The CDR3 length is 16 residues. Trimming removed 0 bases from V and 0 bases from J, with 12 bases in between. This chain's CDR3 is CASSQDRTVSSYEQYF. As DNA, the CDR3 is TGCGCCAGCAGCCAAGATCGGACAGTTTCCTCCTACGAGCAGTACTTC.

The CDR3 DNA reads as TGTGCCAGCAGCTCCTATGGGGGACAGGGACTAACCTATGGCTACACCTTC. Translated: CASSSYGGQGLTYGYTF. The rearrangement uses TRBV5-4 and TRBJ1-2, with TRBD1 matching over 9 bases. CDR1 SGHNT and CDR2 YYREEE come from the germline V gene (reference sequence). The CDR3 is made up of 17 amino acids. J lost 4 bases, V lost 3 bases, and 13 bases had no gene match.

To note about this clone: Different DNA sequences within this sample yield the same CDR3. The rearrangement joins TRBV19 to TRBJ1-5; 9 bases are a match to TRBD1. Germline trimming cut 4 bases from V and 1 base from J; bases unmatched to any gene: 2. The CDR3 contains 15 residues. Per germline, CDR1 LNHDA and CDR2 SQIVND (reference sequence). The CDR3 region has the DNA TGTGCCAGTAGTAGACAGGGGGGCAGCAATCAGCCCCAGCATTTT. It codes for CASSRQGGSNQPQHF.

V gene TRBV7-8 combines with J gene TRBJ1-2; D call uncertain. The CDR3 has 15 amino acids. Germline-derived CDR1 and CDR2 are SGHVS and FQNEAQ. Trimming removed 0 bases at V and 4 bases at J, with 12 bases between. The CDR3 sequence is CASSLAPRSVYGYTF. DNA for the CDR3: TGTGCCAGCAGCTTAGCTCCCAGATCAGTCTATGGCTACACCTTC. The variable domain in full, with the rest retrieved from reference TRBV7-8 and TRBJ1-2, is GAGVSQSPRYKVAKRGQDVALRCDPISGHVSLFWYQQALGQGPEFLTYFQNEAQLDKSGLPSDRFFAERPEGSVSTLKIQRTQQEDSAVYLCASSLAPRSVYGYTFGSGTRLTVV.

This rearrangement joins TRBV9 to TRBJ1-1; possibly TRBD1 for D (6 bases). Trimming took off 1 base at V and 1 base at J, with 11 bases between the two ends. Germline V lookup: CDR1 SGDLS, CDR2 YYNGEE. The CDR3 contains 15 residues. CDR3 DNA: TGTGCCAGCAGCGTATTGGCGGGGGCGAACACTGAAGCTTTCTTT. Protein product: CASSVLAGANTEAFF.

V and J are TRBV28 and TRBJ2-7, with a possible D match to TRBD2 (6 bases). The CDR3 sequence is 12 residues long. Germline assignment: CDR1 MDHEN and CDR2 SYDVKM. V was clipped by 6 bases and J by 4 bases, with 10 bases between them. The DNA of the CDR3 is TGTGCCAGCAGCTACGGGACTTACGAGCAGTACTTC. Its protein product is CASSYGTYEQYF.

This clone was recorded only once. The chain's CDR3 is CASTLRETGYEQYF. CDR3 in DNA: TGTGCCAGCACCCTGAGGGAGACGGGCTACGAGCAGTACTTC. The chain carries TRBV2 and TRBJ2-7; tentatively, D is TRBD2 (5 bases). From germline, CDR1 is SNHLY and CDR2 FYNNEI. V gave up 7 bases and J gave up 3 bases, with 16 bases separating them. This CDR3 contains 14 residues.

The chain joins TRBV7-2 to TRBJ2-7, with 8 bases lining up with TRBD2. Trimming removed 5 bases from V and 4 bases from J; junction bases left unmatched: 13. The CDR3 length is 16 residues. Germline CDR1 is SGHTA and CDR2 is FQGNSA. Here the CDR3 DNA reads TGTGCCAGCAGCCCTAGACCGGGACTAGGGTTGTACGAGCAGTACTTC. Translating it yields CASSPRPGLGLYEQYF.